Sequencing of this T cell receptor (beta chain) was carried out in a study of blood T cells in healthy people across ages. The CDR3 runs to 15 residues. Trimming at V came to 5 bases and at J to 4 bases, leaving 7 bases not matched to a gene. Per germline, CDR1 PRHDT and CDR2 FYEKMQ (reference sequence). It was with a sample-barcoded 5' primer and a J-beta primer mix that a second PCR of about 6 to 11 cycles was run. TCRdb re-derived calls from the 5' RACE reads in MiXCR, one entry per CDR3 protein. The sample holds about 780,000 distinct CDR3 sequences, about 46% seen once. The material sequenced was blood. This receptor was obtained from a man older than 75 in good health. V gene TRBV13 combines with J gene TRBJ2-1; the match to TRBD1 covers 8 bases. CDR3 protein: CASSPRRQGYNEQFF. The CDR3 DNA is TGTGCCAGCAGCCCCCGCCGACAGGGGTACAATGAGCAGTTCTTC.